This TCR beta chain was obtained from a study of cytomegalovirus exposure and HLA in healthy donors. General study findings and limits: HLA alleles showed associations with some 17,000 TCR beta sequences in a later analysis, at a 0.05 false discovery rate. Equally common other TCR beta chains were less clonally expanded than HLA-associated ones, a later analysis found. It was approximately 150 TCR beta chains that were listed as cytomegalovirus-associated. Previous analysis showed most TCR beta V segments were productive about 90% or about 30% of the time.

J lost 6 bases, V lost 7 bases, and 10 bases had no gene match. The CDR3 runs 15 residues. Germline-derived CDR1 and CDR2 are MDHEN and SYDVKM. On this clone: Its antigen is as yet unknown.

PCR primers comprised 60 Vbeta and 13 Jbeta primers. Sequenced by immunoSEQ multiplex PCR; TCRdb stores in-frame clones only, minus some. The sample comprises roughly 180,000 clones, approximately 81% of which are singletons, and 1% rests with the top ten. V usage is TRBV28 and J usage is TRBJ2-2; 8 nucleotides line up with TRBD1. The sample consisted of PBMCs. The source is a boy under 10 years old in good health and CMV-seronegative. The CDR3 sequence: CASKVQGDWAGELFF. In DNA, the CDR3 is TGTGCCAGCAAAGTACAGGGGGACTGGGCCGGGGAGCTGTTTTTT.